These T cell receptor beta chains were read from a single sample in a study of blood T cells in healthy people across ages. TCRdb passed the 5' RACE reads through MiXCR, listing each CDR3 protein once. The profile covers about 800,000 distinct CDR3 sequences, with roughly 25% appearing a single time and approximately 4% taken by the ten largest. These data were likewise used in another study, on T cells of mothers and their children.

Source material: blood. The receptors here all came from a boy aged 5-17 years in good health. CDR3s include the opening cysteine and the closing phenylalanine or tryptophan. A D gene is named only where the DNA matches it firmly. Some rows have no size entry. The others give once, few or many, or a class for an expanded clone.

V	size	length	D	J	CDR3	DNA
TRBV11-1	NA	14	NA	TRBJ2-7	CASSQDLLAYEQYF	TGTGCCAGCAGCCAGGACCTACTTGCTTACGAGCAGTACTTC
TRBV20-1	NA	15	TRBD2	TRBJ2-5	CSASGSGGDEETQYF	TGCAGTGCTAGCGGTTCGGGGGGAGACGAAGAGACCCAGTACTTC
TRBV10-3	few	13	TRBD1	TRBJ2-5	CAISEGTVETQYF	TGTGCCATCAGTGAAGGGACAGTAGAGACCCAGTACTTC
TRBV20-1	few	12	TRBD2	TRBJ2-5	CSARLAGGGQYF	TGCAGTGCCAGACTAGCGGGAGGGGGGCAGTACTTC
TRBV20-1	NA	14	NA	TRBJ1-6	CSATPGQSNSPLHF	TGCAGTGCCACTCCGGGACAATCTAATTCACCCCTCCACTTT
TRBV28	NA	12	NA	TRBJ1-5	CASSLRALGFHF	TGTGCCAGCAGCCTCCGGGCCTTAGGTTTCCATTTT
TRBV5-5	NA	13	NA	TRBJ1-2	CASSRRLGDGYTF	TGTGCCAGCAGCCGCCGTCTAGGGGATGGCTACACCTTC
TRBV4-3	NA	17	NA	TRBJ1-2	CASSQGVVGADFYGYTF	TGCGCCAGCAGCCAAGGGGTGGTAGGCGCTGACTTCTATGGCTACACCTTC
TRBV5-5	NA	15	NA	TRBJ1-1	CSSTILEGVNTEAFF	TGTTCCAGCACCATCCTTGAAGGGGTGAACACTGAAGCTTTCTTT
TRBV19	few	13	TRBD1	TRBJ2-1	CASSNHRGDEQFF	TGTGCCAGTAGTAATCACAGGGGCGATGAGCAGTTCTTC
TRBV4-3	NA	15	NA	TRBJ2-3	CAGDSNNFCTDTQYF	TGCGCCGGGGACTCGAACAATTTTTGCACAGATACGCAGTATTTT
TRBV11-1	NA	24	TRBD1	TRBJ2-1	CASSLALFRGFTLLRDRAYNEQFF	TGTGCCAGCAGCTTAGCGCTATTTCGGGGCTTTACTCTCCTCCGGGACAGGGCGTACAATGAGCAGTTCTTC
TRBV5-6	NA	15	NA	TRBJ2-7	CASSSTGTQTYEQYF	TGTGCCAGCAGCTCAACCGGGACACAAACCTACGAGCAGTACTTC
TRBV7-9	NA	13	NA	TRBJ1-1	CASSLQGITEAFF	TGTGCCAGCAGCCTCCAGGGAATCACTGAAGCTTTCTTT
TRBV7-2	few	15	NA	TRBJ1-1	CASSTYSDIYTEAFF	TGTGCCAGCAGCACCTATTCGGACATCTACACTGAAGCTTTCTTT
TRBV29-1	few	13	NA	TRBJ2-3	CSVEAGSADTQYF	TGCAGCGTTGAAGCAGGGTCGGCAGATACGCAGTATTTT
TRBV6-2/TRBV6-3	NA	15	TRBD1	TRBJ2-7	CASSQVHTGAYEQYF	TGTGCCAGCAGCCAAGTCCATACAGGGGCCTACGAGCAGTACTTC
TRBV15	NA	15	NA	TRBJ2-5	CATSRFEDRQETQYF	TGTGCCACCAGCAGATTCGAGGACAGACAAGAGACCCAGTACTTC
TRBV24-1	NA	15	NA	TRBJ1-4	CATSESGTGNEKLFF	TGTGCCACCAGTGAGTCCGGGACTGGTAATGAAAAACTGTTTTTT
TRBV3-1	few	17	NA	TRBJ2-5	CASSQEGGAAYQETQYF	TGTGCCAGCAGCCAAGAGGGCGGAGCGGCGTACCAAGAGACCCAGTACTTC
TRBV28	NA	13	NA	TRBJ2-5	CASSFLQGQTQYF	TGTGCCAGCAGTTTTTTGCAGGGTCAGACCCAGTACTTC
TRBV12-3/TRBV12-4	NA	15	NA	TRBJ1-3	CASSFFVDSGNTIYF	TGTGCCAGCAGTTTCTTCGTAGACTCTGGAAACACCATATATTTT
TRBV13	few	17	TRBD1	TRBJ2-1	CASSSGTGGPNYNEQFF	TGTGCCAGCAGCTCCGGGACAGGGGGCCCTAATTACAATGAGCAGTTCTTC
TRBV4-3	NA	15	TRBD1	TRBJ1-4	CASSPETGVNEKLFF	TGCGCCAGCAGCCCCGAAACAGGGGTTAATGAAAAACTGTTTTTT
TRBV28	few	15	NA	TRBJ2-7	CASSFSDSPTYEQYF	TGTGCCAGCAGTTTCTCCGACAGTCCCACCTACGAGCAGTACTTC
TRBV5-5	NA	14	NA	TRBJ2-7	CASSSQGISYEQYF	TGTGCCAGCAGCTCTCAGGGGATCTCCTACGAGCAGTACTTC
TRBV5-1	NA	15	TRBD2	TRBJ2-1	CASSPGLAGFDEQFF	TGCGCCAGCAGCCCCGGACTAGCGGGGTTTGATGAGCAGTTCTTC
TRBV20-1	few	12	NA	TRBJ2-7	CSARTVEYEQYF	TGCAGTGCTAGGACCGTGGAGTACGAGCAGTACTTC
TRBV7-2	few	15	TRBD1	TRBJ2-2	CASSADREPAGELFF	TGTGCCAGCAGCGCCGACAGGGAGCCCGCCGGGGAGCTGTTTTTT
TRBV14	few	13	NA	TRBJ2-7	CASSQRQSGEQYF	TGTGCCAGCAGCCAGCGACAGAGTGGCGAGCAGTACTTC
TRBV2	few	15	NA	TRBJ2-1	CASSESSAGVDEQFF	TGTGCCAGCAGTGAAAGCTCGGCAGGCGTGGATGAGCAGTTCTTC
TRBV6-5	NA	15	TRBD1	TRBJ1-2	CASSYSGTGGSGYTF	TGTGCCAGCAGTTACTCTGGGACAGGGGGTTCTGGCTACACCTTC
TRBV20-1	few	12	NA	TRBJ2-1	CSARKGQGEQFF	TGCAGTGCTAGAAAAGGGCAAGGTGAGCAGTTCTTC
TRBV4-3	NA	18	NA	TRBJ2-4	CASSQDHMVSRSKNIQYF	TGCGCCAGCAGCCAAGATCATATGGTTTCCCGATCCAAAAACATTCAGTACTTC
TRBV25-1	NA	18	NA	TRBJ2-2	CASSEQPLSWANTGELFF	TGTGCCAGCAGTGAACAACCCCTCTCCTGGGCGAACACCGGGGAGCTGTTTTTT
TRBV2	NA	15	TRBD2	TRBJ2-7	CASRGVLAASYEQYF	TGTGCCAGCAGGGGGGTCCTAGCGGCCTCCTACGAGCAGTACTTC
TRBV7-3	few	13	NA	TRBJ2-3	CASSPYRTDTQYF	TGTGCCAGCAGCCCCTATAGGACAGATACGCAGTATTTT
TRBV15	few	12	NA	TRBJ2-7	CATRGSSYEQYF	TGTGCCACCAGAGGAAGCTCCTACGAGCAGTACTTC
TRBV12-3/TRBV12-4	NA	15	NA	TRBJ1-4	CASSNRAKGGEKLFF	TGTGCCAGCAGTAATCGGGCCAAGGGAGGTGAAAAACTGTTTTTT
TRBV7-2	NA	18	TRBD1	TRBJ2-3	CASSLEYPGQGIADTQYF	TGTGCCAGCAGCTTAGAGTATCCGGGACAGGGTATCGCAGATACGCAGTATTTT
TRBV29-1	NA	13	NA	TRBJ2-5	CSVEPAQTETQYF	TGCAGCGTTGAACCGGCCCAAACGGAGACCCAGTACTTC
TRBV6-6	NA	15	TRBD2	TRBJ2-5	CASSWIQRGVETQYF	TGTGCCAGCAGCTGGATACAGCGGGGAGTGGAGACCCAGTACTTC
TRBV4-1	NA	19	TRBD2	TRBJ2-2	CASSQVIPSGGRYTGELFF	TGCGCCAGCAGCCAAGTAATACCTAGCGGGGGGCGTTACACCGGGGAGCTGTTTTTT
TRBV28	few	15	TRBD2	TRBJ2-2	CASTEGLARTGELFF	TGTGCCAGCACGGAGGGACTAGCGAGGACCGGGGAGCTGTTTTTT